The 10 T cell receptor beta chains below come from one sample, sequenced in a study of cytomegalovirus exposure and HLA in healthy donors. Vbeta (60) and Jbeta (13) primers were used in the PCR. Assay used: immunoSEQ multiplex PCR; TCRdb lists only in-frame clones, some missing. The top ten clones hold more than 2% of a sample with about 160,000 clones, roughly 85% of them seen once. The sample consisted of PBMCs. All receptors derive from a man between 18 and 29 years old in good health and CMV-seropositive.

The chain joins TRBV6-5 to TRBJ1-2; D not certain. Germline assignment: CDR1 MNHEY and CDR2 SVGAGI. Trimming shortened V by 6 bases and J by 4 bases, and 15 bases separated the two germline ends. The CDR3 is 14 amino acids. DNA of the CDR3: TGTGCCAGCAGCCCGCTGGAGGGCCCCTATGGCTACACCTTC. As protein: CASSPLEGPYGYTF.

The gene calls are TRBV5-6 and TRBJ1-2, with TRBD1 as a possible D gene (5 bases). Germline V gene lookup returns CDR1 SGHDT and CDR2 YYEEEE. Trimming stripped 4 bases from V and 6 bases from J, with 28 bases between. CDR3 length equals 18 residues. Here the CDR3 reads CASSHWGGAASYRHGYTF. CDR3 DNA sequence: TGTGCCAGCAGCCATTGGGGCGGGGCGGCCAGTTACAGACATGGCTACACCTTC.

This clone was observed a single time. This chain links TRBV6-1 with TRBJ2-3, with 8 bases matching TRBD2. The germline V gene has CDR1 MNHNS and CDR2 SASEGT. Unmatched junction bases numbered 10, after V lost 8 bases and J lost 6 bases. CDR3 length: 14 amino acids. The CDR3 sequence is CASRSGTSTDTQYF. The CDR3 DNA follows: TGTGCCAGCCGCTCCGGGACTAGTACCGATACGCAGTATTTT.

This clone showed up just once. The genes are TRBV5-8 and TRBJ2-1; TRBD2 matches 8 bases. The J segment lost 9 bases and the V segment lost 8 bases, leaving 13 bases of the junction unmatched. The CDR3 contains 14 residues. Germline V gene data show CDR1 as SGHTS and CDR2 as YDEGEE. The CDR3 here is CASGGLEFLGEQFF. CDR3 nucleotides: TGTGCCAGTGGGGGACTAGAATTTTTGGGTGAGCAGTTCTTC. The full variable domain, completed using reference TRBV5-8 and TRBJ2-1, is EAGVTQSPTHLIKTRGQQATLRCSPISGHTSVYWYQQALGLGLQFLLWYDEGEERNRGNFPPRFSGRQFPNYSSELNVNALELEDSALYLCASGGLEFLGEQFFGPGTRLTVL.

The chain uses TRBV29-1 and TRBJ1-2; possible D gene TRBD1, 6 bases. Germline CDR1 and CDR2: SQVTM and ANQGSEA. This CDR3 spans 13 amino acids. The V gene lost 6 bases and the J gene lost 7 bases, with 18 bases spanning the gap. The CDR3 loop is CSVELQGKSGYTF. CDR3 sequence (DNA): TGCAGCGTGGAACTGCAGGGGAAGAGTGGCTACACCTTC. Full variable domain (rest looked up from reference TRBV29-1 and TRBJ1-2): SAVISQKPSRDICQRGTSLTIQCQVDSQVTMMFWYRQQPGQSLTLIATANQGSEATYESGFVIDKFPISRPNLTFSTLTVSNMSPEDSSIYLCSVELQGKSGYTFGSGTRLTVV.

CDR3 nucleotide sequence: TGCGCCAGCAGCTCCGGACAGGGGGGCACTGAAGCTTTCTTT. The encoded protein is CASSSGQGGTEAFF. V and J are TRBV5-1 and TRBJ1-1; TRBD1 aligns across 10 bases. Germline loops: CDR1 SGHRS, CDR2 YFSETQ. The CDR3 consists of 14 residues. Trimming cost V 3 bases and J 4 bases; bases outside gene matches: 3.

Turning to this clone: One end of the junction fails to match germline, which may point to a read error. The chain combines TRBV7-9 with TRBJ2-4; TRBD1 is a possible D gene (6 bases). CDR3 size: 16 residues. Germline V gives CDR1 SEHNR, CDR2 FQNEAQ (reference sequence). The CDR3 region is CASSPTDSLGKNSQYF. CDR3 nucleotide sequence: TGTGCCAGCAGCCCCACGGACAGCTTGGGTAAAAACAGTCAGTACTTC. Full variable domain (rest looked up from reference TRBV7-9 and TRBJ2-4): DTGVSQNPRHKITKRGQNVTFRCDPISEHNRLYWYRQTLGQGPEFLTYFQNEAQLEKSRLLSDRFSAERPKGSFSTLEIQRTEQGDSAMYLCASSPTDSLGKNSQYFGAGTRLSVL.

V gene TRBV9 combines with J gene TRBJ2-6; D gene unclear. This CDR3 spans 15 amino acids. Trimming took off 4 bases at V and 0 bases at J, with 8 bases between the two ends. The germline V gene encodes CDR1 SGDLS and CDR2 YYNGEE. CDR3 sequence: CASSTVSSGANVLTF. The CDR3 bases are TGTGCCAGCAGCACGGTGTCCTCTGGGGCCAACGTCCTGACTTTC. The entire variable domain, with the rest obtained from reference TRBV9 and TRBJ2-6, is as follows: DSGVTQTPKHLITATGQRVTLRCSPRSGDLSVYWYQQSLDQGLQFLIQYYNGEERAKGNILERFSAQQFPDLHSELNLSSLELGDSALYFCASSTVSSGANVLTFGAGSRLTVL.

The chain uses TRBV2 and TRBJ2-3; 12 bases match TRBD2. The germline CDR1 and CDR2 sequences are SNHLY and FYNNEI. With V trimmed by 8 bases and J by 0 bases, 6 bases remained unmatched. This CDR3 has 16 residues. In nucleotides, the CDR3 is TGTGCCAGCTGGACTAGCGGGGACCTGAGCACAGATACGCAGTATTTT. Encoded protein: CASWTSGDLSTDTQYF.

The chain joins TRBV19 to TRBJ2-5; D unclear. This CDR3 contains 14 residues. Trimming left V 3 bases short and J 5 bases short, with 13 bases between. Germline CDR1 LNHDA, CDR2 SQIVND (reference sequence). The CDR3 region has the DNA TGTGCCAGTAGTATGGGCTCACTCTCTGAGACCCAGTACTTC. Protein product: CASSMGSLSETQYF.